This T cell receptor (beta chain) was observed in a study of T cell changes during pregnancy in multiple sclerosis. Germline CDR1 SEHNR, CDR2 FQNEAQ (reference sequence). With 4 bases removed from V and 4 bases from J, the gap between germline ends came to 19 bases. The CDR3 has 16 amino acids. TCRdb keeps only in-frame clones here, not all; method: immunoSEQ multiplex PCR. The table shows tens of thousands of clones, with 90% to 95% occurring only once. Sequencing used CD4+ T cells from peripheral blood mononuclear cells, obtained in the first trimester of pregnancy. The chain employs TRBV7-9 and TRBJ1-2, with D hard to call. The source of this sequence is a female donor with multiple sclerosis, enrolled in a pregnancy study. CDR3 region: CASSYTGSGLPYGYTF. In DNA form, the CDR3 reads TGTGCCAGCAGCTATACCGGCAGCGGGCTTCCCTATGGCTACACCTTC.